This TCR beta chain was recorded in a study of shared clonotypes between healthy human individuals. The method was immunoSEQ multiplex PCR; TCRdb's version includes in-frame clones alone and lacks a portion of them. Counted here are about 460,000 clones, roughly three quarters occurring once; the ten biggest clones make up around 12%. Points from the study as a whole: Sampling included only blood; tissue repertoires likely differ.

V was cut by 6 bases and J by 4 bases, with 12 bases left in between. Germline lookup yields CDR1 MGHRA and CDR2 YSYEKL. The CDR3 extends over 14 amino acids. About this clone: What it recognizes is unknown.

The rearrangement uses TRBV4-1 and TRBJ1-4; D perhaps matches TRBD1 (5 bases). Specimen: PBMCs. The clonotype comes from a woman aged 40 to 50 in good health. Some clones in this sample may be carry-over from other donors' samples. CDR3 DNA sequence: TGCGCCAGCAGTCTGGGGACTGATAATGAAAAACTGTTTTTT. Translation: CASSLGTDNEKLFF.